In this sample, the clone carrying this TCR beta chain turned up many times. Its target is not known. This entry comes from a study of regulatory T cells in long-lasting Graves disease. The study's findings and limits: Accuracy was possibly reduced by small sample size. Newly diagnosed disease favored TRBV20-1 and TRBJ2-1 over persistent disease.

Time point here: newly diagnosed GD, antithyroid drugs for less than 3 months. Construction of the TCR library relied on RNA isolated from PBMCs. The diagnosis of Graves' disease used American Thyroid Association guidelines. CDR3-region Arm-PCR and iRepertoire HTBI primers produced the TCR beta libraries. Via MiXCR, TCRdb re-called the multiplex PCR reads, giving one row per CDR3 protein. The sample carries about 400,000 distinct CDR3 sequences, about 15% recorded once. Germline lookup yields CDR1 LGHNT and CDR2 FRNRAP. CDR3 length equals 16 residues. Trimming cost V 1 base and J 2 bases; bases outside gene matches: 8. The data also belong to a second study, concerning T cells in Graves' hyperthyroidism and ophthalmopathy.

Source: peripheral blood mononuclear cells (PBMCs), taken at new diagnosis, from a patient treated with antithyroid drugs. The rearrangement uses TRBV12-5 and TRBJ2-7; 7 bases agree with TRBD2. This clonotype was sampled from a woman in her 40s with Graves disease. CDR3 nucleotide sequence: TGTGCTAGTGGTTTGGATCGTACGGGAGGCCCCTACGAGCAGTACTTC. This encodes CASGLDRTGGPYEQYF.